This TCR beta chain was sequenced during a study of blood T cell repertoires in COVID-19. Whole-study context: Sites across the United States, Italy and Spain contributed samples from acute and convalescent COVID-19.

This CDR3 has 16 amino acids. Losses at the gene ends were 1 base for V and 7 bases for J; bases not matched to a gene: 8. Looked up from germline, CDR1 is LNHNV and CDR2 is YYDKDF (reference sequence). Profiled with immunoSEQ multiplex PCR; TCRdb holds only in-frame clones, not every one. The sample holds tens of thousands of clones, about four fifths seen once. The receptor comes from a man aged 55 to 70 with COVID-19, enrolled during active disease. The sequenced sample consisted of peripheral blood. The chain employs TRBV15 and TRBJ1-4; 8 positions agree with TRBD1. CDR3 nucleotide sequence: TGTGCCACCAGCAGAGGTACACAGGGGGGAGGTGAAAAACTGTTTTTT. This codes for CATSRGTQGGGEKLFF.